The 8 T cell receptor beta chains below all came from one sample that was sequenced in a study of neurological immune-mediated disorders. TCRdb analysed the 5' RACE reads with MiXCR anew, one entry per CDR3 protein. The sample lists 25,000 to 30,000 distinct CDR3 sequences; 5% to 7.5% were seen once. The sequencing sample was made of PBMCs. The receptors here all came from a woman aged 45 to 65 in good health.

The table lists this clonotype with many counts. The V call is TRBV5-1, the J call TRBJ2-1, with 7 bases that match TRBD2. CDR1 and CDR2 from the germline V gene are SGHRS and YFSETQ. J lost 9 bases, V lost 7 bases, and 16 bases had no gene match. The CDR3 contains 15 residues. The CDR3 is CASLEIAGGEVEQFF. CDR3 in DNA: TGCGCCAGCCTGGAAATAGCGGGTGGGGAAGTTGAGCAGTTCTTC.

This clonotype was detected many times. This rearrangement joins TRBV5-1 to TRBJ1-1, with D possibly being TRBD1 (6 bases). From germline, CDR1 is SGHRS and CDR2 YFSETQ. This CDR3 contains 15 residues. V lost 1 base and J lost 1, with 11 bases in between. CDR3: CASSLLGAWNTEAFF. As DNA, the CDR3 is TGCGCCAGCAGCTTGTTGGGGGCTTGGAACACTGAAGCTTTCTTT. Looking up the rest from reference TRBV5-1 and TRBJ1-1 gives the full variable domain: KAGVTQTPRYLIKTRGQQVTLSCSPISGHRSVSWYQQTPGQGLQFLFEYFSETQRNKGNFPGRFSGRQFSNSRSEMNVSTLELGDSALYLCASSLLGAWNTEAFFGQGTRLTVV.

This clonotype was seen many times. The chain is built from TRBV20-1 and TRBJ2-7; 8 nucleotides align to TRBD1. Trimming took 3 bases from V and 2 from J; bases not matched to a gene: 3. CDR1 DFQATT and CDR2 SNEGSKA come from the germline V gene (reference sequence). The CDR3 has 13 amino acids. The CDR3 here is CSASSRGPYEQYF. DNA for the CDR3: TGCAGTGCTAGTTCCAGGGGGCCCTACGAGCAGTACTTC.

This clonotype has ten or more counts. The chain recombines TRBV3-1 with TRBJ1-1; D is unresolved. The CDR3 contains 15 residues. The ends were cut back, 6 bases at V and 1 base at J, with 15 bases in the middle. Germline V lookup: CDR1 LGHDT, CDR2 YNNKEL (reference sequence). This CDR3 is CASSIKPKGNTEAFF. The CDR3 DNA follows: TGTGCCAGCAGTATCAAACCCAAGGGGAACACTGAAGCTTTCTTT.

This clonotype was detected ten times or more. The chain recombines TRBV9 with TRBJ2-7; D possibly corresponds to TRBD1 (5 bases). Deletions cut 4 bases from V and 3 bases from J, with 11 bases between. This CDR3 contains 13 residues. Germline V gene data show CDR1 as SGDLS and CDR2 as YYNGEE. CDR3 DNA: TGTGCCAGCAGCAGAGACAGTGGCTACGAGCAGTACTTC. As protein: CASSRDSGYEQYF.

This clonotype was observed many times. V gene TRBV28 combines with J gene TRBJ2-3; D unclear. Trimming took off 5 bases at V and 2 bases at J, with 14 bases between the two ends. CDR1 is MDHEN, CDR2 SYDVKM, per germline. The CDR3 is 15 amino acids. The CDR3 DNA reads as TGTGCCAGCAGTACCGACGGGTCCTCCACAGATACGCAGTATTTT. Translated, it gives CASSTDGSSTDTQYF. The full variable domain, its missing parts supplied by reference TRBV28 and TRBJ2-3, is DVKVTQSSRYLVKRTGEKVFLECVQDMDHENMFWYRQDPGLGLRLIYFSYDVKMKEKGDIPEGYSVSREKKERFSLILESASTNQTSMYLCASSTDGSSTDTQYFGPGTRLTVL.

This clonotype was observed many times. This chain links TRBV5-1 with TRBJ2-7; possible D gene TRBD1, 6 bases. This CDR3 has 13 amino acids. V was pared by 4 bases and J by 1 base, with 9 bases between. The germline gives CDR1 SGHRS, CDR2 YFSETQ. The DNA for the CDR3 is TGCGCCAGCAGCGGGGACAATTCCTACGAGCAGTACTTC. Its protein is CASSGDNSYEQYF.

This clonotype was recorded many times. The V and J genes are TRBV18 and TRBJ1-1, with D perhaps matching TRBD1 (5 bases). CDR3 size: 13 residues. Looked up from germline, CDR1 is KGHSH and CDR2 is LQKENI. V was clipped by 4 bases and J by 6 bases, with 12 bases between them. CDR3 sequence: CASSQTASAEAFF. The DNA of the CDR3 is TGTGCCAGCTCACAGACAGCTTCTGCTGAAGCTTTCTTT.